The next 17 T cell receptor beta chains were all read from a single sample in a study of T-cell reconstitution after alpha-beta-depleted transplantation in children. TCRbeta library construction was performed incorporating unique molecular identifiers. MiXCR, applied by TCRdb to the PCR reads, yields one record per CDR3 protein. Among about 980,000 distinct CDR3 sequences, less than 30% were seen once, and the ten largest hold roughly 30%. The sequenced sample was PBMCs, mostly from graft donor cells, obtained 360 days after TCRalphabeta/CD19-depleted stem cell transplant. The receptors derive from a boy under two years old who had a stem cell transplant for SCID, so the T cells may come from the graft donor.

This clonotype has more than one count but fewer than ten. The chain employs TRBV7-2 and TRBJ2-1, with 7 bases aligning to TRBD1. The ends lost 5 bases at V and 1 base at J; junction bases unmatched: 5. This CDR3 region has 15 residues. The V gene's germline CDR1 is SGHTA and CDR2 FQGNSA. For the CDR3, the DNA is TGTGCCAGCAGCGCAGACAGGGTTTCCTACAATGAGCAGTTCTTC. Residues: CASSADRVSYNEQFF.

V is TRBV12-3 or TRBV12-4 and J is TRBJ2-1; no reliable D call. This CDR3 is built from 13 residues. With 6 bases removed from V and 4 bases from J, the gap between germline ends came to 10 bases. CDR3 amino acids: CASRGATYNEQFF. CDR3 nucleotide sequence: TGTGCCAGCAGAGGAGCTACGTACAATGAGCAGTTCTTC.

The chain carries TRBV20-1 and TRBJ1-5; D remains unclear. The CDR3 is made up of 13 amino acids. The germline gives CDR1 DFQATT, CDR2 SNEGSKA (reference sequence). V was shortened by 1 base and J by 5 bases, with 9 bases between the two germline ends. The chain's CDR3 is CSARGSLDQPQHF. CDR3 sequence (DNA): TGCAGTGCTAGAGGGTCCCTTGATCAGCCCCAGCATTTT.

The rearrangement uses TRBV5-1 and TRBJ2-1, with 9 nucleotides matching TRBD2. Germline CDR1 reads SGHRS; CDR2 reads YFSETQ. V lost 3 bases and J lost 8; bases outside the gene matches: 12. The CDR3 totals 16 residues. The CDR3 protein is CASSSQPGLARDEQFF. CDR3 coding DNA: TGCGCCAGCAGCTCTCAGCCGGGACTAGCCAGGGATGAGCAGTTCTTC.

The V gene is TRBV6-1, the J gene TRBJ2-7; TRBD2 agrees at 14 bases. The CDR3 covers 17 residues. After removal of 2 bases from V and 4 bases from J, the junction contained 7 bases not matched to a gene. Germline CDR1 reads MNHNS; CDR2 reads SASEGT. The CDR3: CASSEPGLAGGRYEQYF. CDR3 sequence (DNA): TGTGCCAGCAGTGAACCCGGACTAGCGGGGGGACGATACGAGCAGTACTTC.

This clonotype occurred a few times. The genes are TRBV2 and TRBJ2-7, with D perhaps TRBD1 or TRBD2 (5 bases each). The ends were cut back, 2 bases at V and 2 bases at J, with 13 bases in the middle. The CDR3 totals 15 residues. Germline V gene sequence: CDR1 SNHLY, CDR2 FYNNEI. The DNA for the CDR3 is TGTGCCAGCAGTGAATCGATGGGACGGGCCTACGAGCAGTACTTC. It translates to CASSESMGRAYEQYF.

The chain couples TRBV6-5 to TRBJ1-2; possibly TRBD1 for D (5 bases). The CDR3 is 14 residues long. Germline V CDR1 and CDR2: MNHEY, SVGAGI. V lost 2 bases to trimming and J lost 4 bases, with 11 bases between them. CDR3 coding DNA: TGTGCCAGCAGTTACCGACAGCGATCCTATGGCTACACCTTC. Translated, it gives CASSYRQRSYGYTF.

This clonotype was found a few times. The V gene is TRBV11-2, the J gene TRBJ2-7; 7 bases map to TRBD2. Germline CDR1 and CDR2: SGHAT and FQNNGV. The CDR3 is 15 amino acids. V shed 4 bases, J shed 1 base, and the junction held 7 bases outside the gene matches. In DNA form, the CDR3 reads TGTGCCAGCAGCTCCCGCGGGGGTCCGTCCTACGAGCAGTACTTC. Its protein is CASSSRGGPSYEQYF.

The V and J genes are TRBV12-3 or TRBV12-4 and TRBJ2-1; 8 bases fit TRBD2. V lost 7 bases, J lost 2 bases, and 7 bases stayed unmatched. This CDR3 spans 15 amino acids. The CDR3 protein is CASTNRGGPYNEQFF. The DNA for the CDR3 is TGTGCCAGCACGAACCGCGGGGGGCCCTACAATGAGCAGTTCTTC.

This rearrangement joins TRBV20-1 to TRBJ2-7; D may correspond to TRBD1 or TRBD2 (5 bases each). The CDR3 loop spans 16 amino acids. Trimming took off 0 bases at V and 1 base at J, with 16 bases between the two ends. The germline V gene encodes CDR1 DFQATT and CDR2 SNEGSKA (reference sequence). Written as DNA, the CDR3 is TGCAGTGCTAGAGAAAGGGGACGGCTACCGTCCTACGAGCAGTACTTC. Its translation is CSARERGRLPSYEQYF.

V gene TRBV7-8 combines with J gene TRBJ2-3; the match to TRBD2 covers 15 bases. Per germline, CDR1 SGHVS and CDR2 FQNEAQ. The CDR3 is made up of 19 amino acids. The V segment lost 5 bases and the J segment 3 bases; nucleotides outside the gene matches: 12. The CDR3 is CASSPAWTSGGAETDTQYF. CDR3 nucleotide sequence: TGTGCCAGCAGCCCGGCCTGGACTAGCGGGGGGGCTGAGACAGATACGCAGTATTTT.

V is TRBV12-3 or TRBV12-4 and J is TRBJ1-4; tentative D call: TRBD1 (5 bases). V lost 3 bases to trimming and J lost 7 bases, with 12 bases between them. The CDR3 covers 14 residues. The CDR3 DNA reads TGTGCCAGCAGTTTTCGTGACAGACCTGAAAAACTGTTTTTT. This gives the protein CASSFRDRPEKLFF.

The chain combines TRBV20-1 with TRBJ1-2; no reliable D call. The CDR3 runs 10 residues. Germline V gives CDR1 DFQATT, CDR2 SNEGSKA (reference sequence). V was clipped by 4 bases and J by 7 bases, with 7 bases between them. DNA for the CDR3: TGCAGTGCTAAGGGTTTTGGCTACACCTTC. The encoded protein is CSAKGFGYTF.

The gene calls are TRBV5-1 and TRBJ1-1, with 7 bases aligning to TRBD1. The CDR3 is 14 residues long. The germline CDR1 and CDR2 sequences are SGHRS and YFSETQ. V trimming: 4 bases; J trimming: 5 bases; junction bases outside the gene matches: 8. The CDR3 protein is CASSLLTGLTEAFF. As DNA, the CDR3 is TGCGCCAGCAGCCTCTTGACAGGGTTGACTGAAGCTTTCTTT. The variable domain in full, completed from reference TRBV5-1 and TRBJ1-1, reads KAGVTQTPRYLIKTRGQQVTLSCSPISGHRSVSWYQQTPGQGLQFLFEYFSETQRNKGNFPGRFSGRQFSNSRSEMNVSTLELGDSALYLCASSLLTGLTEAFFGQGTRLTVV.

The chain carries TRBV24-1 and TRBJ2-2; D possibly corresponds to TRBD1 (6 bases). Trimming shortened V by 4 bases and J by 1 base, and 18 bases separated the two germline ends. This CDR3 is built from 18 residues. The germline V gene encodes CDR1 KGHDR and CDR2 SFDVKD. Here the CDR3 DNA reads TGTGCCACCAGTGACCCAAGAACCGGGACACTGAACACCGGGGAGCTGTTTTTT. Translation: CATSDPRTGTLNTGELFF.

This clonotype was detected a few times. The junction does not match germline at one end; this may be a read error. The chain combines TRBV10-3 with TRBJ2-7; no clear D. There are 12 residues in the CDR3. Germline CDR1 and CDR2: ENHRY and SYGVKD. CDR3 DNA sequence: TGTGCCATCAGGGAGTACCTCTACGAGCAGTACTTC. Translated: CAIREYLYEQYF.

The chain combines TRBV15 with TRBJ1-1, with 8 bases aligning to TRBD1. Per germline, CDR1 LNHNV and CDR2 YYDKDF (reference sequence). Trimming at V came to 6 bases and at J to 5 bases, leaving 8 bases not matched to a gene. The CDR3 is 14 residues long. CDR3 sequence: CATRDRAIRTEAFF. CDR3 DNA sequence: TGTGCCACCAGGGACAGGGCCATTCGTACTGAAGCTTTCTTT.